This is a list of T cell receptor beta chains from one sample in a study of tumor-infiltrating lymphocytes in oesophageal squamous cell carcinoma. TCRdb re-derived calls from the PCR reads in MiXCR, one entry per CDR3 protein. The sample holds 23,000 or so distinct CDR3 sequences, around 40% seen once. Sequenced input: esophageal tumor tissue. Source of these receptors: a male donor with esophageal squamous cell carcinoma. Each CDR3 is given with its conserved first and last residue. A D gene is named only where the DNA matches it firmly. Clone size appears in some rows only: once, few, many, or a class for an expanded clone.

TRBJ2-4 TRBV11-2 . once CASSFGYNEQYF TGTGCCAGCAGCTTTGGCTACAATGAGCAGTACTTC
TRBJ1-4 TRBV30 . once CAWSGRDFNEKLFF TGTGCCTGGAGTGGTAGGGATTTTAATGAAAAACTGTTTTTT
TRBJ1-1 TRBV10-2 . . CASSGSGGEAFF TGCGCCAGCAGCGGTTCTGGGGGTGAAGCTTTCTTT
TRBJ2-2 TRBV5-4 . . CASSLAFGGAGELFF TGTGCCAGCAGCTTGGCCTTCGGGGGAGCCGGGGAGCTGTTTTTT
TRBJ2-7 TRBV28 TRBD1 . CASSIRDSLGRSSYEQYF TGTGCCAGCAGTATCCGGGACAGTTTGGGTCGCAGCTCCTACGAGCAGTACTTC
TRBJ2-7 TRBV6-2/TRBV6-3 TRBD1 . CASSVGGQGYNEQYF TGTGCCAGCAGTGTAGGGGGACAGGGGTACAACGAGCAGTACTTC
TRBJ2-3 TRBV7-6 TRBD2 few CASSSRRLAGAPGVDTQYF TGTGCCAGCAGCTCCCGAAGACTAGCGGGAGCCCCAGGGGTAGATACGCAGTATTTT
TRBJ2-7 TRBV7-6 . . CASSLVAAGGDEQYF TGTGCCAGCAGCTTAGTAGCTGCAGGAGGCGACGAGCAGTACTTC
TRBJ1-4 TRBV5-5 . many CASSYIGGQGAGANEKLFF TGTGCCAGCAGCTACATTGGGGGTCAAGGGGCCGGGGCTAATGAAAAACTGTTTTTT
TRBJ2-5 TRBV6-1 . . CASIRAVGETQYF TGTGCCAGCATTCGAGCGGTCGGGGAGACCCAGTACTTC
TRBJ2-2 TRBV15 . . CATSRGGDTGELFF TGTGCCACCAGCAGAGGGGGGGACACCGGGGAGCTGTTTTTT
TRBJ1-1 TRBV28 . many CASSWGLPNTEAFF TGTGCCAGCAGTTGGGGACTTCCGAACACTGAAGCTTTCTTT
TRBJ2-1 TRBV20-1 TRBD2 once CSAGTSGSYEQFF TGCAGTGCCGGGACTAGCGGGAGTTATGAGCAGTTCTTC
TRBJ2-3 TRBV14 TRBD2 medium-sized CASSPGTSITDTQYF TGTGCCAGCAGCCCCGGGACTAGCATCACAGATACGCAGTATTTT
TRBJ2-7 TRBV7-8 TRBD2 . CASSLGGGPYEQYF TGTGCCAGCAGCTTGGGGGGGGGACCCTACGAGCAGTACTTC
TRBJ2-2 TRBV5-6 . many CASSPGHFTGELFF TGTGCCAGCAGCCCCGGACACTTTACCGGGGAGCTGTTTTTT
TRBJ1-2 TRBV6-6 . . CASSNPSGGRNYGYTF TGTGCCAGCAGTAATCCCTCCGGGGGCCGTAACTATGGCTACACCTTC
TRBJ2-4 TRBV7-3 TRBD2 . CASSLTAGVDQYF TGTGCCAGCAGCTTAACGGCGGGAGTTGACCAGTACTTC
TRBJ1-4 TRBV7-4 . . CASSLERTDPSNEKLFF TGTGCCAGCAGCTTAGAGAGGACAGATCCAAGTAATGAAAAACTGTTTTTT
TRBJ2-5 TRBV6-6 . few CASKYRGQETQYF TGTGCCAGCAAATATAGGGGGCAAGAGACCCAGTACTTC
TRBJ1-3 TRBV4-1 TRBD1 . CASSHLTGGFTPSGNTIYF TGCGCCAGCAGCCATCTGACAGGGGGCTTTACCCCCTCTGGAAACACCATATATTTT
TRBJ2-7 TRBV7-2 TRBD2 . CASSSGSGNEQYF TGTGCCAGCAGCTCGGGTAGCGGGAACGAGCAGTACTTC
TRBJ2-6 TRBV7-6 . . CASSPQGAPGAGANVLTF TGTGCCAGCAGCCCCCAAGGAGCCCCAGGGGCTGGGGCCAACGTCCTGACTTTC
TRBJ2-1 TRBV9 . . CASSVTGEQFF TGTGCCAGCAGCGTAACTGGTGAGCAGTTCTTC
TRBJ2-1 TRBV28 TRBD2 . CASSGLAGPLYNEQFF TGTGCCAGCAGCGGGCTAGCGGGACCGCTCTACAATGAGCAGTTCTTC
TRBJ2-7 TRBV6-1 . . CASRERWKGETQYF TGTGCCAGCAGAGAAAGGTGGAAAGGGGAGACCCAGTACTTT
TRBJ1-5 TRBV12-3/TRBV12-4 . . CASSLGYSYQPQHF TGTGCCAGCAGTTTGGGGTATAGCTATCAGCCCCAGCATTTT
TRBJ2-7 TRBV7-7 . . CASSRDGLADEQYF TGTGCTAGCAGCCGAGACGGCCTTGCGGACGAGCAGTACTTC
TRBJ2-7 TRBV28 . many CASSLSQALSYEQYF TGTGCCAGCAGTTTAAGCCAGGCGCTCTCCTACGAGCAGTACTTC
TRBJ2-2 TRBV7-2 TRBD1 many CASSADPGGARTGELFF TGTGCCAGCAGCGCCGATCCAGGGGGCGCAAGAACCGGGGAGCTGTTTTTT
TRBJ2-7 TRBV27 TRBD2 . CASRPGTSGFNEQYF TGTGCCAGCAGGCCCGGGACTAGCGGGTTCAATGAGCAGTACTTC
TRBJ2-3 TRBV27 TRBD1 many CASSWTGSADTQYF TGTGCCAGCAGTTGGACAGGGTCGGCAGATACGCAGTATTTT
TRBJ2-1 TRBV28 . . CASPKPGGLMDEQFF TGTGCCAGCCCAAAACCCGGGGGCCTCATGGATGAGCAGTTCTTC
TRBJ2-6 TRBV7-6 TRBD1 once CASSLVPRRTGNNSPLHF TGTGCCAGCAGCTTAGTCCCCCGGCGGACAGGGAATAATTCACCCCTCCACTTC
TRBJ2-1 TRBV20-1 TRBD2 few CSARGGGAGTFYNEQFF TGCAGTGCTAGGGGGGGGGGAGCGGGCACCTTTTACAATGAGCAGTTCTTC
TRBJ2-5 TRBV5-1 TRBD2 medium-sized CASSFSREGETQYF TGCGCCAGCAGCTTTTCCAGGGAGGGGGAGACCCAGTACTTC
TRBJ2-3 TRBV6-1 . . CASRRDPTDTQYF TGTGCCAGCAGGAGGGACCCCACAGATACGCAGTATTTT
TRBJ2-5 TRBV12-3/TRBV12-4 TRBD2 many CASAGVYNEQYF TGTGCCAGTGCGGGGGTATACAATGAGCAGTACTTC
TRBJ2-1 TRBV7-4 TRBD1 . CASRPSGGETQFF TGTGCCAGTAGACCCTCAGGGGGAGAGACCCAGTTCTTC
TRBJ2-1 TRBV2 . many CASSELEPSSYNEQFF TGTGCCAGCAGTGAACTAGAGCCTAGCTCCTACAATGAGCAGTTCTTC
TRBJ2-4 TRBV6-6 TRBD2 . CASSVSGGGGDIQYF TGTGCCAGCAGTGTTAGCGGGGGTGGGGGTGACATTCAGTACTTC
TRBJ1-3 TRBV12-3/TRBV12-4 . . CASSVSSGNTIYF TGTGCCAGCAGTGTGAGCTCTGGAAACACCATATATTTT
TRBJ2-3 TRBV10-1 TRBD1 many CASSETGQGSDTQYF TGCGCCAGCAGTGAGACGGGACAGGGGTCAGATACGCAGTATTTT
TRBJ2-5 TRBV6-5 TRBD1 . CASSGAGGRETQYF TGTGCCAGCAGTGGGGCAGGGGGCAGAGAGACCCAGTACTTC
TRBJ1-1 TRBV18 . . CASSPRRGMNTEAFF TGTGCCAGCTCACCTCGGAGGGGGATGAACACTGAAGCTTTCTTT
TRBJ2-5 TRBV11-2 . many CASSADAGWETQYF TGTGCCAGCAGCGCCGACGCAGGGTGGGAGACCCAGTACTTC
TRBJ1-1 TRBV18 . . CASSPADSRGTEAFF TGTGCCAGCTCACCAGCTGACAGCAGAGGAACTGAAGCTTTCTTT
TRBJ2-1 TRBV9 . . CASSVGGSSGETQFF TGTGCCAGCAGCGTAGGTGGCAGTTCTGGGGAGACCCAGTTCTTC
TRBJ2-1 TRBV11-1 TRBD1 . CASLWTGPYNEQFF TGTGCCAGCCTTTGGACAGGGCCTTACAATGAGCAGTTCTTC
TRBJ2-1 TRBV7-9 . medium-sized CASILKGGSYNEQFF TGTGCCAGCATCCTGAAGGGGGGGTCCTACAATGAGCAGTTCTTC
TRBJ2-1 TRBV7-6 . . CASSLAQGGEYNEQFF TGTGCCAGCAGCTTAGCGCAGGGGGGTGAATACAATGAGCAGTTCTTC
TRBJ2-7 TRBV12-3/TRBV12-4 . few CASSSYITGELYF TGTGCCAGCAGTTCGTACATCACCGGGGAGCTGTACTTC
TRBJ2-1 TRBV7-9 . once CASSLEGKGFQQFF TGTGCCAGCAGCTTAGAGGGGAAGGGGTTTCAGCAGTTCTTC
TRBJ2-1 TRBV12-3/TRBV12-4 TRBD1 many CASSGRTGRGNEQFF TGTGCCAGCAGTGGCAGGACAGGCAGGGGGAATGAGCAGTTCTTC
TRBJ2-6 TRBV7-6 . . CASSLGGATGANVLTF TGTGCCAGCAGCTTAGGAGGAGCGACTGGGGCCAACGTCCTGACTTTC
TRBJ2-5 TRBV18 . . CASSQQNQETQYF TGTGCCAGCTCACAACAAAACCAAGAGACCCAGTACTTC
TRBJ2-5 TRBV28 TRBD1 . CASISDRGFGEQYF TGTGCCAGCATTAGTGACAGGGGATTCGGGGAGCAGTACTTC
TRBJ1-2 TRBV18 TRBD1 many CASSRDRDHYGYTF TGTGCCAGCTCGCGGGACAGGGACCACTATGGCTACACCTTC
TRBJ2-6 TRBV6-6 . many CASSYSRMVAGANVLTF TGTGCCAGCAGTTACTCGAGAATGGTTGCTGGGGCCAACGTCCTGACTTTC
TRBJ2-5 TRBV6-6 . . CASSYSRRGDEQYF TGTGCCAGCAGTTACTCGAGGAGGGGGGATGAGCAGTACTTC